Below are 26 T cell receptor beta chains sequenced from a single sample in a study of beta chain features in type 1 diabetes. The isolated RNA, all of it, was reverse transcribed, so expressed TCRB transcripts were what got sequenced. Sequencing used immunoSEQ multiplex PCR; TCRdb keeps in-frame clones, though not all of them. The repertoire holds some 150,000 clones, about a tenth seen once, with roughly 0.7% in the top ten. The material sequenced was central memory CD4+ T cells from blood. These receptor sequences come from a man between 18 and 29 years old in good health.

The V gene is TRBV14, the J gene TRBJ1-6; possibly TRBD1 for D (5 bases). The CDR3 contains 14 residues. Trimming removed 2 bases from V and 6 bases from J, with 8 bases in between. Germline loops: CDR1 SGHDN, CDR2 FVKESK. The CDR3 is CASSQQGGNSPLHF. The DNA of the CDR3 is TGTGCCAGCAGCCAACAGGGTGGTAATTCACCCCTCCACTTT.

The table lists this clone with many counts. The chain is built from TRBV28 and TRBJ2-4, with 8 bases lining up with TRBD1. Trimming took 8 bases from V and 7 from J; bases not matched to a gene: 13. Looked up from germline, CDR1 is MDHEN and CDR2 is SYDVKM. The CDR3 extends over 15 amino acids. CDR3 DNA: TGTGCCAGCGGAGGACAGGGCACTCCAAGGAACATTCAGTACTTC. Its translation: CASGGQGTPRNIQYF.

In its sample, this clone was seen a few times. The chain couples TRBV7-2 to TRBJ2-7; D perhaps matches TRBD1 (5 bases). This CDR3 comprises 15 residues. The V and J ends lost 1 base and 2 bases respectively, with 12 bases between them. The germline V gene encodes CDR1 SGHTA and CDR2 FQGNSA. The CDR3 region has the DNA TGTGCCAGCAGCTTAGTTCCAGGGATGCCCTACGAGCAGTACTTC. It specifies CASSLVPGMPYEQYF.

This chain joins TRBV6-6 and TRBJ2-7; weak D call: TRBD2 (7 bases). CDR1 and CDR2 (germline): MNHNY, SVGAGI (reference sequence). The CDR3 consists of 15 residues. Trimming removed 5 bases from V and 1 base from J, with 15 bases in between. The CDR3 region is CASSPSGGRSYEQYF. CDR3 bases: TGTGCCAGCAGTCCCTCCGGGGGGCGATCCTACGAGCAGTACTTC.

The chain has TRBV15 and TRBJ2-5; 10 bases map to TRBD2. There are 15 residues in the CDR3. Germline V gene data show CDR1 as LNHNV and CDR2 as YYDKDF (reference sequence). The J segment lost 2 bases and the V segment lost 2 bases, leaving 2 bases of the junction unmatched. The CDR3 sequence: CATSRLAGVQETQYF. For the CDR3, the DNA is TGTGCCACCAGCAGACTAGCGGGGGTTCAAGAGACCCAGTACTTC.

A few counts support this clone. The rearrangement links TRBV7-8 to TRBJ2-3; TRBD2 aligns across 13 bases. Germline CDR1 reads SGHVS; CDR2 reads FQNEAQ. V trimming: 5 bases; J trimming: 5 bases; junction bases outside the gene matches: 13. CDR3 length: 18 amino acids. The CDR3 is CASSPRPGTSGVGDTQYF. The DNA for the CDR3 is TGTGCCAGCAGCCCTCGTCCCGGGACTAGCGGGGTGGGAGATACGCAGTATTTT.

This clone was detected a few times. The V gene is TRBV11-2, the J gene TRBJ2-7; 7 bases agree with TRBD2. The CDR3 loop spans 16 amino acids. Germline V gene sequence: CDR1 SGHAT, CDR2 FQNNGV. V shed 0 bases and J 0 bases; nucleotides not matched to a gene: 5. CDR3: CASSLDRGVSSYEQYF. In DNA form, the CDR3 reads TGTGCCAGCAGCTTAGATCGGGGGGTTAGCTCCTACGAGCAGTACTTC.

The rearrangement uses TRBV5-4 and TRBJ2-7, with D possibly TRBD1 on 6 matching bases. Looked up from germline, CDR1 is SGHNT and CDR2 is YYREEE (reference sequence). V gave up 0 bases and J gave up 1 base, with 8 bases separating them. The CDR3 runs to 14 residues. For the CDR3, the DNA is TGTGCCAGCAGCTTGGATACAGGGTCCTACGAGCAGTACTTC. The encoded protein is CASSLDTGSYEQYF.

This clone was detected only a few times. The rearrangement links TRBV7-2 to TRBJ2-7; 8 nucleotides align to TRBD1. The germline V gene has CDR1 SGHTA and CDR2 FQGNSA. J gave up 3 bases and V 2 bases, and 6 bases lay outside the gene matches. The CDR3 totals 15 residues. CDR3 sequence reads: CASSLMGTGYYEQYF. DNA of the CDR3: TGTGCCAGCAGCTTAATGGGGACAGGTTACTACGAGCAGTACTTC.

This clone came up many times. V and J are TRBV28 and TRBJ1-2, with 12 bases aligning to TRBD1. V dropped 5 bases and J dropped 8; count of bases not matched to a gene: 3. The CDR3 extends over 13 amino acids. The germline gives CDR1 MDHEN, CDR2 SYDVKM. The CDR3 nucleotides are TGTGCCAGCAGTGGGACAGGGGGCCGAGGCTACACCTTC. It specifies CASSGTGGRGYTF.

The chain employs TRBV10-3 and TRBJ1-6, with TRBD1 matching over 9 bases. Germline V CDR1 and CDR2: ENHRY, SYGVKD. The CDR3 runs 17 residues. V lost 0 bases to trimming and J lost 7 bases; unmatched junction nucleotides: 7. The CDR3 DNA reads as TGTGCCATCAGTGAGTCCGGACAGGGGTTAGGGAATTCACCCCTCCACTTT. This translates into CAISESGQGLGNSPLHF.

This chain connects TRBV7-8 to TRBJ1-2; D gene ambiguous. Germline loops: CDR1 SGHVS, CDR2 FQNEAQ. The CDR3 has 13 amino acids. Trimming removed 5 bases at V and 4 bases at J, with 11 bases between. The CDR3 nucleotides read TGTGCCAGCAGCGTCATCGAGAGCTATGGCTACACCTTC. It specifies CASSVIESYGYTF.

The gene calls are TRBV5-5 and TRBJ1-4, with D possibly TRBD1 on 6 matching bases. This CDR3 has 15 residues. Germline lookup yields CDR1 SGHKS and CDR2 YYEKEE (reference sequence). The V gene lost 4 bases and the J gene lost 0 bases, with 10 bases spanning the gap. The chain's CDR3 is CASSPTGATNEKLFF. CDR3 in DNA: TGTGCCAGCAGCCCGACAGGTGCAACTAATGAAAAACTGTTTTTT.

This clone was observed many times. V and J are TRBV18 and TRBJ2-5; TRBD2 matches 7 bases. The CDR3 has 15 amino acids. The V gene end was trimmed by 5 bases and the J gene end by 5 bases; junction bases not matched to a gene: 11. Germline V gives CDR1 KGHSH, CDR2 LQKENI. In DNA, the CDR3 is TGTGCCAGCTCAGGGGGACTATCCGAGGGGGAGACCCAGTACTTC. Amino acids: CASSGGLSEGETQYF. The variable domain in full, completed from reference TRBV18 and TRBJ2-5, reads NAGVMQNPRHLVRRRGQEARLRCSPMKGHSHVYWYRQLPEEGLKFMVYLQKENIIDESGMPKERFSAEFPKEGPSILRIQQVVRGDSAAYFCASSGGLSEGETQYFGPGTRLLVL.

This clone has a handful of counts. The V call is TRBV7-2, the J call TRBJ1-2, with 8 bases identical to TRBD1. The V segment lost 5 bases and the J segment 5 bases; nucleotides outside the gene matches: 16. In germline, CDR1 is SGHTA, CDR2 FQGNSA. The CDR3 spans 17 residues. The CDR3 region is CASSPSYRDRSRYGYTF. The CDR3 nucleotides read TGTGCCAGCAGCCCCTCTTACCGGGACAGGAGTAGATATGGCTACACCTTC.

This sequence joins TRBV5-1 and TRBJ1-1; 8 positions agree with TRBD1. The CDR3 runs 16 residues. Germline loops: CDR1 SGHRS, CDR2 YFSETQ. V was clipped by 0 bases and J by 6 bases; unmatched bases: 10. The CDR3 DNA sequence: TGCGCCAGCAGCTTGGGAGGGACAGGACGTGTGGCTGAAGCTTTCTTT. Its protein product is CASSLGGTGRVAEAFF. The full variable domain, rest sourced from reference TRBV5-1 and TRBJ1-1, is KAGVTQTPRYLIKTRGQQVTLSCSPISGHRSVSWYQQTPGQGLQFLFEYFSETQRNKGNFPGRFSGRQFSNSRSEMNVSTLELGDSALYLCASSLGGTGRVAEAFFGQGTRLTVV.

In DNA, the CDR3 is TGTGCCAGCAGCATTACCGGGACACCGGACTCTGGAAACACCATATATTTT. It is translated as CASSITGTPDSGNTIYF. The chain combines TRBV11-2 with TRBJ1-3, with a tentative D call TRBD1 (6 bases). Germline loops: CDR1 SGHAT, CDR2 FQNNGV. This CDR3 has 17 residues. V was clipped by 5 bases and J by 0 bases, with 17 bases between them.

This clone was counted a few times. The chain is built from TRBV28 and TRBJ2-5; TRBD2 aligns across 10 bases. CDR1 and CDR2 from the germline V gene are MDHEN and SYDVKM. The length of the CDR3 is 16 residues. Germline trimming cut 3 bases from V and 4 bases from J; bases unmatched to any gene: 8. This CDR3 reads CASSLPASGGRETQYF. Here the CDR3 DNA reads TGTGCCAGCAGTTTGCCGGCTAGCGGGGGCCGAGAGACCCAGTACTTC.

CDR3 sequence (DNA): TGTGCCAGCAGCCCGAGCACAGCGAACACCGGGGAGCTGTTTTTT. Translating it yields CASSPSTANTGELFF. The chain links TRBV7-3 to TRBJ2-2, with D unresolved. CDR3 length: 15 residues. V lost 5 bases and J lost 0, with 10 bases in between. CDR1 and CDR2 from the germline V gene are SGHTA and FQGTGA.

This clone was picked up a small number of times. The chain uses TRBV27 and TRBJ1-2; D might be TRBD1 (5 bases). Germline V gene data show CDR1 as MNHEY and CDR2 as SMNVEV (reference sequence). The CDR3 runs 14 residues. Trimming pared 6 bases from V and 7 bases from J, leaving 18 bases between. The CDR3 sequence is CASSNGGVGAGYTF. Written as DNA, the CDR3 is TGTGCCAGCAGCAACGGAGGGGTAGGGGCTGGCTACACCTTC.

This clone has only a few counts. This chain joins TRBV4-2 and TRBJ2-7; D possibly corresponds to TRBD1 (6 bases). Germline V lookup: CDR1 LGHNA, CDR2 YNFKEQ. V shed 8 bases and J shed 5 bases, with 16 bases lying between them. The CDR3 is 13 amino acids. DNA of the CDR3: TGTGCCAGCGGTAGGCAGGGGAACCACGAGCAGTACTTC. It translates to CASGRQGNHEQYF.

The chain combines TRBV18 with TRBJ1-6, with D unclear. The CDR3 sequence is 17 residues long. Trimming took 2 bases from V and 5 from J, leaving 16 bases between them. The germline gives CDR1 KGHSH, CDR2 LQKENI. CDR3 sequence: CASSPRKATADNSPLHF. CDR3 in DNA: TGTGCCAGCTCACCAAGAAAGGCTACAGCGGATAATTCACCCCTCCACTTT.

This chain connects TRBV7-2 to TRBJ2-7, with D perhaps TRBD2 (7 bases). The CDR3 length is 14 residues. The germline V gene has CDR1 SGHTA and CDR2 FQGNSA. Trimming took off 5 bases at V and 6 bases at J, with 17 bases between the two ends. CDR3 nucleotide sequence: TGTGCCAGCAGCGGTCAACGGGGGGCTTTCGAGCAGTACTTC. This sequence encodes CASSGQRGAFEQYF.

In this sample, this clone turned up a few times. The same CDR3 arises from other DNA sequences in this sample as well. This chain connects TRBV30 to TRBJ1-5; 7 nucleotides align to TRBD1. Germline V CDR1 and CDR2: GTSNPN, SVGIG (reference sequence). V was clipped by 1 base and J by 5 bases; unmatched bases: 2. This CDR3 comprises 13 residues. The CDR3 is CAWSAGTDQPQHF. The CDR3, as DNA: TGTGCCTGGAGTGCAGGGACAGATCAGCCCCAGCATTTT.

This clone was counted only a few times. The genes are TRBV7-2 and TRBJ2-7, with D possibly being TRBD2 (6 bases). This CDR3 is 14 amino acids long. CDR1 SGHTA and CDR2 FQGNSA come from the germline V gene. The V and J ends lost 1 base and 3 bases respectively, with 10 bases between them. CDR3 coding DNA: TGTGCCAGCAGCTTAGATGGGGGGATCTACGAGCAGTACTTC. Amino acid sequence: CASSLDGGIYEQYF.

This clone was detected a few times. This chain connects TRBV7-2 to TRBJ1-4, with D possibly being TRBD1 (5 bases). Germline CDR1 and CDR2: SGHTA and FQGNSA. The CDR3 loop spans 13 amino acids. The V end was cut by 4 bases, the J end by 7 bases, with 10 bases between. DNA of the CDR3: TGTGCCAGCAGCTCCAGGGAAAGTGAAAAACTGTTTTTT. It translates to CASSSRESEKLFF.